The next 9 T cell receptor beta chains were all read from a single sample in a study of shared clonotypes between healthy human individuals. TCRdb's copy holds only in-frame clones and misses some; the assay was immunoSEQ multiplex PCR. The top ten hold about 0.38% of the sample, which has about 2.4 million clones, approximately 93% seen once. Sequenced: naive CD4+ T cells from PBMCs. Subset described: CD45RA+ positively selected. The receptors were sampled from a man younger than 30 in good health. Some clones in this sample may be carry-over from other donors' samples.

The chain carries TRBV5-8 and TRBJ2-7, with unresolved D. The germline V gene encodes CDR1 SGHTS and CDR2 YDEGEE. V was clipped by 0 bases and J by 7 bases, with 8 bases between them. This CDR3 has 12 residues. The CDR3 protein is CASSLVMGEQYF. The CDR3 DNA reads TGTGCCAGCAGCTTGGTTATGGGAGAGCAGTACTTC. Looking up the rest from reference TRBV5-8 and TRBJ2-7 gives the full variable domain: EAGVTQSPTHLIKTRGQQATLRCSPISGHTSVYWYQQALGLGLQFLLWYDEGEERNRGNFPPRFSGRQFPNYSSELNVNALELEDSALYLCASSLVMGEQYFGPGTRLTVT.

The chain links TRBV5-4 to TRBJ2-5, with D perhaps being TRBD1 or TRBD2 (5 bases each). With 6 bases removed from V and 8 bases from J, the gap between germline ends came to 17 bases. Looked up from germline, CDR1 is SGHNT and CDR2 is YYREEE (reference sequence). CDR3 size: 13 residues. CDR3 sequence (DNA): TGTGCCAGCACCTTCGGGGCAGCAAGCACCCAGTACTTC. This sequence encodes CASTFGAASTQYF.

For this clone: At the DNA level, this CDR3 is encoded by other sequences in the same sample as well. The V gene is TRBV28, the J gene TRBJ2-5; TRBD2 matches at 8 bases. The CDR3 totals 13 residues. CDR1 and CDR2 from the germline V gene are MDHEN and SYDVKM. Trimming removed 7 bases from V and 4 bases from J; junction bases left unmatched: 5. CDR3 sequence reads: CASTLRGGETQYF. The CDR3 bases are TGTGCCAGCACCCTTCGGGGGGGAGAGACCCAGTACTTC.

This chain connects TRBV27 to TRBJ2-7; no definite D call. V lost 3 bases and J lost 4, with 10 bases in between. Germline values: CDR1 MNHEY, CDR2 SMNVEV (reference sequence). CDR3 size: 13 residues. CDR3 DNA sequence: TGTGCCAGCAGTTTCCGCAAGTCATACGAGCAGTACTTC. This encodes CASSFRKSYEQYF.

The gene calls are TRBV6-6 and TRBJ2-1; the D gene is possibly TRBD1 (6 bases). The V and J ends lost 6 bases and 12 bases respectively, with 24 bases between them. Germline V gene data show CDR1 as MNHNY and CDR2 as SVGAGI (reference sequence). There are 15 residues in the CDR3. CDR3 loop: CASRLSGLGGIGQFF. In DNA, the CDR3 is TGTGCCAGCAGGCTTTCCGGGCTAGGGGGTATCGGGCAGTTCTTC.

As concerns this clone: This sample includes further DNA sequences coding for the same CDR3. Written as DNA, the CDR3 is TGTGCCAGCTCACCCACTAGCGGGCAAGAGACCCAGTACTTC. Amino acid sequence: CASSPTSGQETQYF. The chain recombines TRBV18 with TRBJ2-5; 9 bases line up with TRBD2. The CDR3 runs 14 residues. Germline loops: CDR1 KGHSH, CDR2 LQKENI. V lost 3 bases, J lost 2 bases, and 1 base stayed unmatched.

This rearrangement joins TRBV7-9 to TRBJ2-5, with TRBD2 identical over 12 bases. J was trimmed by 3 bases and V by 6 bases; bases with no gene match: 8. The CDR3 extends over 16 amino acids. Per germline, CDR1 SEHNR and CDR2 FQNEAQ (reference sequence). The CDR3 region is CASSFRLAGEKETQYF. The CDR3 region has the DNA TGTGCCAGCAGTTTCAGACTAGCGGGAGAGAAAGAGACCCAGTACTTC.

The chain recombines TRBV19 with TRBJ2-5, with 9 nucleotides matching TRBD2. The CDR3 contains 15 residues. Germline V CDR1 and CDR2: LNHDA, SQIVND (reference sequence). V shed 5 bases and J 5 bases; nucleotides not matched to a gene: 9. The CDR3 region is CASSSVAGEWETQYF. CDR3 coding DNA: TGTGCCAGTAGTTCGGTAGCGGGAGAATGGGAGACCCAGTACTTC.

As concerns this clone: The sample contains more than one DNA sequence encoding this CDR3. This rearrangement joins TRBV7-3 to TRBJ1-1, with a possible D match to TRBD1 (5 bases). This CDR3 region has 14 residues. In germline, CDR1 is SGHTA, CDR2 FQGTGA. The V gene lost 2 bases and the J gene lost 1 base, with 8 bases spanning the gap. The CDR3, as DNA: TGTGCCAGCAGCTTACTCGGACAGAACACTGAAGCTTTCTTT. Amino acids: CASSLLGQNTEAFF.